This TCR beta chain was identified in a study of blood T cell repertoires in COVID-19. Study-wide context: Samples representing acute and convalescent COVID-19 were sourced from the United States, Italy and Spain. PBMCs, B-cell-depleted T cells, or T cells provided the cDNA or gDNA that made up the material.

V lost 1 base and J lost 3, with 9 bases in between. Per the germline V gene, CDR1 is SEHNR and CDR2 is FQNEAQ (reference sequence). The CDR3 has 15 residues. In the original workflow: Researchers report that nucleated cell counts were estimated from reference gene primer amplification. Sequencing was performed with immunoSEQ multiplex PCR; in TCRdb, only in-frame clones are kept and a portion is missing. That table furnishes V, J and clone size, whereas the DNA furnished D and trimming. The sample lists some 250,000 clones; around four fifths were seen once. This clone was picked up one time. Sequences were obtained from peripheral blood. This sequence originates from a man aged 60 to 75 with acute or convalescent COVID-19. The V and J genes are TRBV7-9 and TRBJ2-2; D uncertain. The CDR3: CASSLGSTHTGELFF. CDR3 DNA sequence: TGTGCCAGCAGCTTAGGGTCGACTCACACCGGGGAGCTGTTTTTT.